Following are 13 T cell receptor beta chains from one sample sequenced in a study of siplizumab effects on memory and regulatory T cells. The table came from immunoSEQ multiplex PCR; TCRdb's copy has only in-frame clones and leaves some out. The data hold some 100,000 clones, with 94% observed a single time. Source material: non-Treg CD4+ T cells sorted from blood. These receptors came from a human donor in good health.

The chain has TRBV29-1 and TRBJ2-5; D is uncertain. V was cut by 7 bases and J by 1 base, with 10 bases left in between. Germline loops: CDR1 SQVTM, CDR2 ANQGSEA. The CDR3 extends over 12 amino acids. CDR3 sequence (DNA): TGCAGCGGCCGACTGCGCCAAGAGACCCAGTACTTC. Translation gives CSGRLRQETQYF.

As regards this clone: This could be a read error, since a much larger clone is one nucleotide away. The CDR3 DNA follows: TGTGCCAGCAGGGCGCGGGGCAGCCGGCAAGAGACCCAGTACTTC. This sequence encodes CASRARGSRQETQYF. The V and J genes are TRBV6-5 and TRBJ2-5; D might be TRBD2 (6 bases). Germline values: CDR1 MNHEY, CDR2 SVGAGI. Trimming removed 6 bases from V and 2 bases from J, with 16 bases in between. The CDR3 is 15 residues long.

DNA for the CDR3: TGTGCCAGCAGTTTTGGACTAGCGGGAAACCCTAGCACAGATACGCAGTATTTT. Translated, it gives CASSFGLAGNPSTDTQYF. V usage is TRBV28 and J usage is TRBJ2-3, with TRBD2 matching over 12 bases. The length of the CDR3 is 18 residues. With 3 bases clipped from V and 0 bases from J, the junction kept 7 bases outside the gene matches. CDR1 is MDHEN, CDR2 SYDVKM, per germline.

This clone was seen a handful of times. The J gene is TRBJ2-7, the V gene TRBV18; D may be TRBD1 (7 bases). V gave up 1 base and J gave up 5 bases, with 21 bases separating them. From germline, CDR1 is KGHSH and CDR2 LQKENI. CDR3 size: 17 residues. The CDR3 bases are TGTGCCAGCTCACCACTAACGGGGCCGCAGGGGGGCGACGAGCAGTACTTC. Its protein is CASSPLTGPQGGDEQYF. Full variable domain (rest looked up from reference TRBV18 and TRBJ2-7): NAGVMQNPRHLVRRRGQEARLRCSPMKGHSHVYWYRQLPEEGLKFMVYLQKENIIDESGMPKERFSAEFPKEGPSILRIQQVVRGDSAAYFCASSPLTGPQGGDEQYFGPGTRLTVT.

J is TRBJ2-5 and V is TRBV5-6; TRBD2 matches 8 bases. The CDR3 has 14 residues. Germline V gene sequence: CDR1 SGHDT, CDR2 YYEEEE. V lost 3 bases to trimming and J lost 6 bases; unmatched junction nucleotides: 7. The chain's CDR3 is CASSSAGGGKTQYF. CDR3 DNA sequence: TGTGCCAGCAGCTCTGCGGGGGGCGGAAAGACCCAGTACTTC. The full variable domain, its missing parts supplied by reference TRBV5-6 and TRBJ2-5, is DAGVTQSPTHLIKTRGQQVTLRCSPKSGHDTVSWYQQALGQGPQFIFQYYEEEERQRGNFPDRFSGHQFPNYSSELNVNALLLGDSALYLCASSSAGGGKTQYFGPGTRLLVL.

For this clone: Its ends do not fully match the called genes, so a read error is possible. This sequence joins TRBV18 and TRBJ2-7; 11 nucleotides line up with TRBD1. This CDR3 has 13 residues. The germline V gene has CDR1 KGHSH and CDR2 LQKENI. This chain's CDR3 is CASSPQGQGGQYF. CDR3 nucleotides: TGTGCCAGCTCTCCACAGGGACAGGGGGGGCAGTACTTC.

The rearrangement links TRBV7-8 to TRBJ1-5, with D perhaps TRBD1 (5 bases). The ends were cut back, 5 bases at V and 3 bases at J, with 17 bases in the middle. Germline values: CDR1 SGHVS, CDR2 FQNEAQ. This CDR3 has 16 residues. The CDR3 is CASSASSGRINQPQHF. The CDR3 DNA reads as TGTGCCAGCAGCGCAAGTTCGGGACGAATCAATCAGCCCCAGCATTTT.

The chain has TRBV12-5 and TRBJ1-4, with TRBD1 as a possible D gene (6 bases). The CDR3 runs to 15 residues. V lost 5 bases, J lost 5 bases, and 15 bases lay in between. Germline loops: CDR1 LGHNT, CDR2 FRNRAP. CDR3 sequence reads: CASGPIRGDNEKLFF. The DNA of the CDR3 is TGTGCTAGTGGTCCCATCAGGGGCGACAATGAAAAACTGTTTTTT.

The chain joins TRBV5-5 to TRBJ2-2; TRBD2 matches 8 bases. The CDR3 extends over 17 amino acids. The germline gives CDR1 SGHKS, CDR2 YYEKEE (reference sequence). V gave up 0 bases and J gave up 5 bases; unmatched junction bases: 9. DNA of the CDR3: TGTGCCAGCAGCTTGGACCCCGGGACTAGGAGAACCGGGGAGCTGTTTTTT. This encodes CASSLDPGTRRTGELFF.

This clone came up a few times. The gene calls are TRBV19 and TRBJ2-4, with a weak D call TRBD2 (7 bases). V shed 3 bases and J shed 8 bases, with 17 bases lying between them. The CDR3 covers 15 residues. CDR1 and CDR2 (germline): LNHDA, SQIVND (reference sequence). The CDR3 DNA is TGTGCCAGTAGTATTCGAGGCCAGGGGAGGGACATTCAGTACTTC. As protein: CASSIRGQGRDIQYF.

This sequence joins TRBV18 and TRBJ2-5; TRBD1 matches 11 bases. CDR3 length equals 16 residues. Germline CDR1 and CDR2: KGHSH and LQKENI. Trimming cost V 0 bases and J 4 bases; bases outside gene matches: 4. The CDR3, as DNA: TGTGCCAGCTCACCACCCGGGACAGGGGGTGGAGAGACCCAGTACTTC. Protein: CASSPPGTGGGETQYF.

In this sample, this clone turned up a few times. The V gene is TRBV29-1, the J gene TRBJ1-4; D remains unclear. Looked up from germline, CDR1 is SQVTM and CDR2 is ANQGSEA. Trimming shortened V by 7 bases and J by 2 bases, and 11 bases separated the two germline ends. This CDR3 region has 13 residues. CDR3 sequence (DNA): TGCAGCGGGACTTTTGGCACTAATGAAAAACTGTTTTTT. Translated, it gives CSGTFGTNEKLFF.

The rearrangement uses TRBV6-5 and TRBJ1-4; the D gene is possibly TRBD1 (5 bases). Germline lookup yields CDR1 MNHEY and CDR2 SVGAGI. The V gene lost 2 bases and the J gene lost 1 base, with 8 bases spanning the gap. The CDR3 consists of 15 residues. The CDR3 bases are TGTGCCAGCAGTTACAGGGGTCAAACTAATGAAAAACTGTTTTTT. Translated: CASSYRGQTNEKLFF.